This T cell receptor beta chain was profiled in a study of shared clonotypes between healthy human individuals. As for the study in general: The donor pool was made up of two women and a few men aged 18 to 49. CD8 memory received one plate per donor, CD8 naive two, CD4 memory three and CD4 naive three.

The authors split each subset's genomic DNA evenly across several immunoSEQ plates. Profiled with immunoSEQ multiplex PCR; TCRdb holds only in-frame clones, not every one. In the table there are roughly 2,000,000 clones, around 93% of which are singletons. Terminally differentiated effector memory CD45RA+ cells were excluded from the naive CD8 cells, which were CD45RO-negative and positively selected for CCR7. Everyone who donated was a Caucasian adult who lived in Nashville, Tennessee. The count of this clone is one. Germline V CDR1 and CDR2: SEHNR, FQNEAQ (reference sequence). This CDR3 is built from 14 residues. The V and J ends lost 3 bases and 3 bases, in that order; junction bases with no gene match: 5.

Specimen: naive CD8+ T cells from PBMCs. J is TRBJ2-7 and V is TRBV7-9, with 7 positions matching TRBD1. The TCR was taken from a man between 18 and 29 years old in good health. Some clones in this sample may be carry-over from other donors' samples. This CDR3 is CASSFGNRGYEQYF. DNA for the CDR3: TGTGCCAGCAGCTTTGGGAACAGGGGCTACGAGCAGTACTTC.